This T cell receptor beta chain is drawn from a study of blood T cells in healthy people across ages. Study at large: Template switching retrieved approximately one barcoded beta molecule for each two T cells. Whole-study results and caveats: PBMCs that were unsorted prevented a conclusive naive versus antigen-experienced comparison.

Together with a sample-barcoded 5' primer, a J-beta primer mix was included in a second PCR lasting about 7 to 11 cycles. TCRdb processed the 5' RACE reads anew with MiXCR; each CDR3 protein has one entry. The sample includes under 1 million distinct CDR3 sequences, under 55% of them seen just once. Remarks on this clonotype: Antigen unknown.

CDR1 and CDR2 from the germline V gene are MNHEY and SMNVEV (reference sequence). This CDR3 comprises 16 residues. Trimming pared 5 bases from V and 4 bases from J, leaving 19 bases between. The sequenced sample was blood. The receptor's source is a man in his 60s in good health. The chain links TRBV27 to TRBJ2-3; the D call may be TRBD1 or TRBD2 (5 bases each). As DNA, the CDR3 is TGTGCCAGCAGTATAGCCACGGACTGGGGCGCAGATACGCAGTATTTT. Amino acids: CASSIATDWGADTQYF.